Below are 10 T cell receptor beta chains sequenced from a single sample in a study of blood T cells in healthy people across ages (dated by TCRdb to between 2015 and 2016). Libraries were prepared through 5' RACE. Sequenced using an Illumina HiSeq 2500. A second PCR of about 6 to 11 cycles was performed with a sample-barcoded 5' primer and a J-beta primer mix. TCRdb took the public reads, trimmed them with fastp at Q25, ran MiXCR for clone calling and kept in-frame beta chains. Rows with a matching CDR3 protein are joined into one entry that keeps the most common DNA and genes. This sample gives about 730,000 distinct CDR3 sequences in total; roughly 43% of them show up just once. The top ten clones comprise roughly 20% of the sample. The specimen sequenced was blood. The receptor source for this set is a woman in her fifties or sixties in good health.

A few counts support this clonotype. DNA for the CDR3: TGTGCCAGCAGCTTCATTACTTGCGCCGTTGGCTACAATGAGCAGTTCTTC. Translating it yields CASSFITCAVGYNEQFF. The chain joins TRBV7-3 to TRBJ2-1, with D uncertain. This CDR3 has 17 amino acids. V was trimmed by 3 bases and J by 3 bases, leaving 18 bases between them. The germline V gene has CDR1 SGHTA and CDR2 FQGTGA.

V is TRBV20-1 and J is TRBJ2-3; 10 bases are shared with TRBD1. The CDR3 is 12 residues long. The germline V gene has CDR1 DFQATT and CDR2 SNEGSKA (reference sequence). Unmatched junction bases numbered 3, after V lost 5 bases and J lost 7 bases. This chain's CDR3 is CSAETGGNTQYF. The CDR3 DNA reads as TGCAGTGCTGAGACAGGGGGCAATACGCAGTATTTT.

The CDR3 sequence: CASSPSTAGSYEQYF. The CDR3 nucleotides read TGCGCCAGCAGCCCCTCTACAGCGGGTTCCTACGAGCAGTACTTC. The chain recombines TRBV4-3 with TRBJ2-7; a possible D gene is TRBD2 (6 bases). This CDR3 has 15 amino acids. Germline CDR1 LGHNA, CDR2 YSLEER. V lost 4 bases and J 1 base, leaving 14 bases between the germline ends.

This clonotype came up a few times. The genes are TRBV11-2 and TRBJ2-3; D perhaps matches TRBD2 (7 bases). CDR1 SGHAT and CDR2 FQNNGV come from the germline V gene. This CDR3 has 16 residues. V was pared by 6 bases and J by 1 base, with 17 bases between. The CDR3 nucleotides are TGTGCCAGCAGAGATCCAGGGGCGGGGGGCACAGATACGCAGTATTTT. It yields the protein CASRDPGAGGTDTQYF.

The table lists this clonotype with many counts. This chain uses TRBV29-1 with TRBJ2-7; 8 bases align to TRBD1. Trimming at V came to 5 bases and at J to 1 base, leaving 1 base not matched to a gene. This CDR3 has 12 residues. Germline V gene data show CDR1 as SQVTM and CDR2 as ANQGSEA. CDR3 protein: CSVWTGSYEQYF. The DNA for the CDR3 is TGCAGCGTTTGGACAGGGTCCTACGAGCAGTACTTC.

This clonotype was observed a handful of times. J is TRBJ1-1 and V is TRBV20-1; tentative D call: TRBD1 (5 bases). The CDR3 runs 15 residues. CDR1 is DFQATT and CDR2 is SNEGSKA in the germline V gene (reference sequence). Between the trimmed V and J ends, which lost 0 bases and 5 bases, there was a span of 16 bases. The CDR3: CSARDSQAGQTEAFF. CDR3 DNA sequence: TGCAGTGCTAGAGATTCTCAGGCAGGGCAAACTGAAGCTTTCTTT.

The chain combines TRBV20-1 with TRBJ1-6; 9 bases match TRBD1. V gave up 5 bases and J gave up 6 bases; unmatched junction bases: 11. The CDR3 length is 16 residues. Germline V gene data show CDR1 as DFQATT and CDR2 as SNEGSKA (reference sequence). The CDR3 region is CSALTGGTSRNSPLHF. CDR3 DNA: TGCAGTGCTCTTACAGGGGGCACGAGTCGTAATTCACCCCTCCACTTT.

This chain links TRBV24-1 with TRBJ2-2; 8 bases fit TRBD1. This CDR3 contains 17 residues. V shed 4 bases, J shed 0 bases, and the junction held 6 bases outside the gene matches. Germline V lookup: CDR1 KGHDR, CDR2 SFDVKD. CDR3 region: CATSEEGTGANTGELFF. The CDR3 nucleotides are TGTGCCACCAGTGAGGAGGGGACAGGTGCGAACACCGGGGAGCTGTTTTTT.

DNA of the CDR3: TGCGCCAGCACCCTGGACGGGGCACTACAAGAGACCCAGTACTTC. Protein sequence: CASTLDGALQETQYF. The J gene is TRBJ2-4, the V gene TRBV5-1; D may match TRBD1 or TRBD2 (5 bases each). Gene TRBJ2-5 matches the end of the DNA better, so the J call may be wrong. The germline gives CDR1 SGHRS, CDR2 YFSETQ. This CDR3 has 15 residues.

The chain couples TRBV18 to TRBJ2-1; D might be TRBD1 (8 bases). The CDR3 contains 21 residues. V lost 0 bases and J 3 bases, leaving 27 bases between the germline ends. The germline V gene encodes CDR1 KGHSH and CDR2 LQKENI. The CDR3 spells CASSPPTGEKEEGGFYNEQFF. The CDR3 nucleotides are TGTGCCAGCTCACCACCGACAGGGGAAAAAGAAGAGGGAGGGTTCTACAATGAGCAGTTCTTC.